A single sample gave rise to the 6 T cell receptor beta chains below, sequenced in a study of CD4+ T cells in melanoma (dated by TCRdb to between 2021 and 2024). Library preparation used the immunoSEQ multiplex PCR assay. Here the immuneACCESS table is served through TCRdb, limited to in-frame sequences with V and J called. Missing clones are a known gap in these copies; in checked studies unresolved V genes cover under half, and the rest lacks a known reason. Counted in this sample were more than 8,500 clones; 69% of them appeared once. Jointly, the top ten make up around a fifth of the sample. The sequenced sample was peripheral blood. Receptor source: a human donor with melanoma.

This chain connects TRBV5-1 to TRBJ2-5; 8 bases fit TRBD2. Germline V gene lookup returns CDR1 SGHRS and CDR2 YFSETQ. The CDR3 has 14 residues. The V gene end was trimmed by 1 base and the J gene end by 7 bases; junction bases not matched to a gene: 6. The CDR3 DNA follows: TGCGCCAGCAGCTTGAGCTGGGCGGGGGGGACCCAGTACTTC. Translated, it gives CASSLSWAGGTQYF.

The V and J genes are TRBV6-4 and TRBJ2-3; maybe TRBD1 (6 bases). CDR3 length: 15 amino acids. V was cut by 4 bases and J by 2 bases, with 13 bases left in between. CDR1 is MRHNA, CDR2 SNTAGT, per germline. This CDR3 is CASSAAWTDTDTQYF. The CDR3 DNA is TGTGCCAGCAGTGCGGCCTGGACAGACACAGATACGCAGTATTTT.

J is TRBJ2-1 and V is TRBV2; D may be TRBD2 (7 bases). CDR3 length: 15 residues. Trimming took 4 bases from V and 4 from J, leaving 14 bases between them. Germline loops: CDR1 SNHLY, CDR2 FYNNEI. This CDR3 is CASSGAGGPYNEQFF. The DNA for the CDR3 is TGTGCCAGCAGTGGGGCCGGGGGGCCTTACAATGAGCAGTTCTTC.

The CDR3 region has the DNA TGTGCCAGCAGCTTGGGGACAGGGAGTGGCTACACCTTC. As protein: CASSLGTGSGYTF. V usage is TRBV5-5 and J usage is TRBJ1-2; TRBD1 aligns across 8 bases. This CDR3 is 13 amino acids long. Germline CDR1 and CDR2: SGHKS and YYEKEE (reference sequence). The trim removed 0 bases at V and 7 bases at J, leaving 2 bases unmatched. Full variable domain (remainder filled in from reference TRBV5-5 and TRBJ1-2): DAGVTQSPTHLIKTRGQQVTLRCSPISGHKSVSWYQQVLGQGPQFIFQYYEKEERGRGNFPDRFSARQFPNYSSELNVNALLLGDSALYLCASSLGTGSGYTFGSGTRLTVV.

The chain links TRBV4-1 to TRBJ2-1; D assignment may be TRBD1 or TRBD2 (5 bases each). Germline-derived CDR1 and CDR2 are MGHRA and YSYEKL. V dropped 3 bases and J dropped 2 bases, with 14 bases sitting between them. The CDR3 has 16 residues. This CDR3 reads CASSHGAAGPYNEQFF. As DNA, the CDR3 is TGCGCCAGCAGCCATGGGGCGGCGGGCCCCTACAATGAGCAGTTCTTC.

The chain joins TRBV18 to TRBJ1-1; possible D gene TRBD1, 5 bases. The V gene lost 4 bases and the J gene lost 4 bases, with 16 bases spanning the gap. The CDR3 is made up of 15 amino acids. Germline CDR1 KGHSH, CDR2 LQKENI. Here the CDR3 reads CASSRTTVGSTEAFF. The CDR3 DNA reads TGTGCCAGCTCACGGACAACAGTTGGGTCCACTGAAGCTTTCTTT.